This T cell receptor beta chain was observed in a study of CD4 T cells in relation to SARS-CoV-2 and coronaviruses. As for the study in general: After about nine days of antigen culture, PBMC TCR beta CDR3s were sequenced. Negative control cultures got HIV-1 Nef peptides or no peptide.

Trimming took 3 bases from V and 7 from J, leaving 16 bases between them. Per germline, CDR1 LNHDA and CDR2 SQIVND (reference sequence). The CDR3 contains 14 residues. Data came from immunoSEQ multiplex PCR; TCRdb stores just in-frame clones and leaves some out. The table records some 25,000 clones, 77% of them present only once. CD4+ T cells from unexposed donors were obtained before the COVID-19 pandemic (2011-2018). Isolation of CD4+ T cells took place after nine to ten days in culture. PBMCs were plated at a few million per well in IL-2-containing medium. This clone occurred once. Its antigen is unidentified.

This sequence was found in a human donor in good health. This rearrangement joins TRBV19 to TRBJ2-7; D is possibly TRBD2 (5 bases). Sequencing was carried out using CD4+ T cells from PBMCs, cultured in vitro. CDR3 in amino acids: CASSIRMDSREQYF. The DNA of the CDR3 is TGTGCCAGTAGTATCAGAATGGACTCGCGGGAGCAGTACTTC.